A single sample gave rise to the 26 T cell receptor beta chains below, sequenced in a study of blood T cell repertoires in COVID-19. Produced via immunoSEQ multiplex PCR; TCRdb's table is partial and in-frame only. Among about 300,000 clones listed, 70% to 90% were seen once. The sample comprised peripheral blood. The receptors shown here come from a man between 18 and 29 years old with active or convalescent COVID-19.

In its sample, this clone was seen a few times. Other DNA sequences of this sample code for an identical CDR3. The DNA for the CDR3 is TGTGCCAGTAGTATCTCACGGGGTGGTGGGGAGCTGTTTTTT. Protein product: CASSISRGGGELFF. This chain connects TRBV19 to TRBJ2-2, with D perhaps matching TRBD2 (5 bases). CDR1 is LNHDA, CDR2 SQIVND, per germline (reference sequence). The CDR3 is 14 residues long. Between the trimmed V and J ends, which lost 3 bases and 8 bases, there was a span of 13 bases.

The rearrangement links TRBV3-1 (or the pseudogene TRBV3-2) to TRBJ2-5; possibly TRBD2 for D (6 bases). Trimming took 4 bases from V and 3 from J, leaving 12 bases between them. This CDR3 is 14 amino acids long. From germline, CDR1 is LGHDT and CDR2 YNNKEL (reference sequence). CDR3 loop: CASSPTAGKETQYF. The CDR3 bases are TGTGCCAGCAGCCCCACCGCGGGGAAAGAGACCCAGTACTTC.

This clone was recorded at least ten times. V and J are TRBV3-1 (or the pseudogene TRBV3-2) and TRBJ2-7; 10 bases line up with TRBD2. The CDR3 loop spans 15 amino acids. The trim removed 3 bases at V and 2 bases at J, leaving 4 bases unmatched. Germline lookup yields CDR1 LGHDT and CDR2 YNNKEL (reference sequence). The CDR3 DNA sequence: TGTGCCAGCAGCCAGGAGCTAGCGGGGGCCTACGAGCAGTACTTC. Protein: CASSQELAGAYEQYF.

The genes are TRBV6-1 and TRBJ1-2, with TRBD1 identical over 8 bases. The CDR3 runs 14 residues. The ends lost 3 bases at V and 2 bases at J; junction bases unmatched: 2. Per germline, CDR1 MNHNS and CDR2 SASEGT. In DNA form, the CDR3 reads TGTGCCAGCAGTGACAGGGGGCCCAACTATGGCTACACCTTC. It translates to CASSDRGPNYGYTF.

This sequence joins TRBV5-4 and TRBJ2-7; 10 bases align to TRBD1. The CDR3 is 16 amino acids. Germline CDR1 reads SGHNT; CDR2 reads YYREEE (reference sequence). V gave up 2 bases and J gave up 3 bases; unmatched junction bases: 8. The CDR3 DNA follows: TGTGCCAGCAGCTTCTCAGTTGGGACAGGGGTCTACGAGCAGTACTTC. Protein product: CASSFSVGTGVYEQYF.

The chain is built from TRBV3-1 (or the pseudogene TRBV3-2) and TRBJ1-1, with D maybe TRBD1 (6 bases). CDR1 is LGHDT and CDR2 is YNNKEL in the germline V gene (reference sequence). Trimming took 5 bases from V and 1 from J, leaving 11 bases between them. The CDR3 totals 14 residues. As DNA, the CDR3 is TGTGCCAGCAGCGACAGGAAGAGGAACACTGAAGCTTTCTTT. As protein: CASSDRKRNTEAFF.

Note on this clone: Other DNA sequences in this sample translate to the same CDR3. The rearrangement uses TRBV4-1 and TRBJ1-2, with D hard to call. V was clipped by 4 bases and J by 5 bases, with 8 bases between them. CDR1 is MGHRA and CDR2 is YSYEKL in the germline V gene. CDR3 length: 12 residues. CDR3 loop: CASSRDNYGYTF. Written as DNA, the CDR3 is TGCGCCAGCAGCCGCGACAATTATGGCTACACCTTC.

The chain combines TRBV18 with TRBJ2-1; weak D call: TRBD2 (6 bases). The CDR3 sequence is 13 residues long. In germline, CDR1 is KGHSH, CDR2 LQKENI. The ends were cut back, 6 bases at V and 6 bases at J, with 12 bases in the middle. DNA of the CDR3: TGTGCCAGCTCTCCTCTCGGGGGCAATGAGCAGTTCTTC. The encoded protein is CASSPLGGNEQFF.

The chain joins TRBV6-2 or TRBV6-3 to TRBJ2-1; TRBD2 agrees at 16 bases. The CDR3 extends over 18 amino acids. The V gene's germline CDR1 is MNHEY and CDR2 SVGEGT. The junction had 8 bases not matched to a gene; V was cut back by 1 base and J by 8 bases. The DNA of the CDR3 is TGTGCCAGCAGTTACTGGATAGGGACTAGCGGGGGGGCAGATGAGCAGTTCTTC. Translating it yields CASSYWIGTSGGADEQFF.

The chain is built from TRBV19 and TRBJ1-2, with TRBD1 matching 8 bases. Losses at the gene ends were 5 bases for V and 4 bases for J; bases not matched to a gene: 12. Per the germline V gene, CDR1 is LNHDA and CDR2 is SQIVND (reference sequence). The CDR3 length is 16 residues. Here the CDR3 reads CASSVGTGPQSYGYTF. The CDR3 bases are TGTGCCAGTAGTGTCGGGACAGGACCCCAAAGCTATGGCTACACCTTC.

In its sample, this clone was seen once. The V call is TRBV9, the J call TRBJ2-1, with TRBD2 identical over 10 bases. Unmatched junction bases numbered 8, after V lost 2 bases and J lost 12 bases. CDR3 size: 14 residues. From germline, CDR1 is SGDLS and CDR2 YYNGEE. The chain's CDR3 is CASSVELAGPLQFF. In nucleotides, the CDR3 is TGTGCCAGCAGCGTTGAACTAGCGGGGCCATTGCAGTTCTTC.

Points on this clone: Other DNA sequences of this sample code for an identical CDR3. This chain connects TRBV5-1 to TRBJ1-1; 8 nucleotides match TRBD1. This CDR3 has 14 amino acids. Trimming took 3 bases from V and 1 from J; bases not matched to a gene: 2. The germline CDR1 and CDR2 sequences are SGHRS and YFSETQ. CDR3 DNA sequence: TGCGCCAGCAGCTCAGGACAGGGGAACACTGAAGCTTTCTTT. Translated, it gives CASSSGQGNTEAFF.

The V call is TRBV6-6, the J call TRBJ2-5, with a tentative D call TRBD1 (5 bases). The germline CDR1 and CDR2 sequences are MNHNY and SVGAGI (reference sequence). CDR3 length: 13 amino acids. V gave up 2 bases and J gave up 4 bases, with 8 bases separating them. The CDR3 DNA is TGTGCCAGCAGTTACCCAGGGTCAGAGACCCAGTACTTC. This gives the protein CASSYPGSETQYF.

This sequence joins TRBV19 and TRBJ1-5, with D possibly matching TRBD1 (5 bases). Germline values: CDR1 LNHDA, CDR2 SQIVND (reference sequence). There are 15 residues in the CDR3. Trimming left V 4 bases short and J 1 base short, with 11 bases between. The CDR3 coding sequence is TGTGCCAGTAGTACCAACCACAGGAGCAATCAGCCCCAGCATTTT. The encoded protein is CASSTNHRSNQPQHF. The full variable domain, rest sourced from reference TRBV19 and TRBJ1-5, is DGGITQSPKYLFRKEGQNVTLSCEQNLNHDAMYWYRQDPGQGLRLIYYSQIVNDFQKGDIAEGYSVSREKKESFPLTVTSAQKNPTAFYLCASSTNHRSNQPQHFGDGTRLSIL.

V is TRBV4-1 and J is TRBJ2-3; 7 nucleotides agree with TRBD2. CDR3 length: 15 amino acids. V dropped 3 bases and J dropped 1; count of bases not matched to a gene: 4. Per germline, CDR1 MGHRA and CDR2 YSYEKL. The DNA of the CDR3 is TGCGCCAGCAGCCAGCCCACTAGCGGCACAGATACGCAGTATTTT. This codes for CASSQPTSGTDTQYF.

The chain employs TRBV27 and TRBJ1-1, with a possible D match to TRBD1 (6 bases). Germline V lookup: CDR1 MNHEY, CDR2 SMNVEV (reference sequence). The CDR3 has 12 amino acids. Trimming removed 7 bases at V and 5 bases at J, with 11 bases between. The CDR3 is CASMGGATEAFF. The CDR3 nucleotides are TGTGCCAGCATGGGGGGGGCGACTGAAGCTTTCTTT.

This chain connects TRBV6-5 to TRBJ2-1, with 9 bases that match TRBD1. The CDR3 totals 15 residues. Germline CDR1 reads MNHEY; CDR2 reads SVGAGI. V was clipped by 5 bases and J by 8 bases; unmatched bases: 10. The CDR3 DNA sequence: TGTGCCAGCAGTCGCGGGACAGGGTTCCTGGATGAGCAGTTCTTC. It is translated as CASSRGTGFLDEQFF.

The chain uses TRBV27 and TRBJ1-5; D is perhaps TRBD1 (5 bases). Trimming stripped 2 bases from V and 1 base from J, with 9 bases between. CDR1 MNHEY and CDR2 SMNVEV come from the germline V gene (reference sequence). The CDR3 is 15 amino acids. The CDR3 region has the DNA TGTGCCAGCAGTTTAGCAGGGAAAAGCAATCAGCCCCAGCATTTT. It translates to CASSLAGKSNQPQHF.

The chain carries TRBV5-5 and TRBJ1-4, with 8 bases aligning to TRBD1. J was trimmed by 8 bases and V by 4 bases; bases with no gene match: 7. The CDR3 extends over 14 amino acids. Germline V gives CDR1 SGHKS, CDR2 YYEKEE (reference sequence). This chain's CDR3 is CASSGTGDPEKLFF. CDR3 nucleotide sequence: TGTGCCAGCAGCGGGACAGGAGACCCCGAAAAACTGTTTTTT.

The chain recombines TRBV14 with TRBJ1-1; 7 bases are a match to TRBD1. Trimming cost V 4 bases and J 3 bases; bases outside gene matches: 8. The CDR3 is 15 amino acids. Germline V CDR1 and CDR2: SGHDN, FVKESK. The CDR3 sequence: CASSPPTGRYTEAFF. In nucleotides, the CDR3 is TGTGCCAGCAGCCCACCGACAGGGCGGTACACTGAAGCTTTCTTT.

V and J are TRBV6-5 and TRBJ1-3, with TRBD1 as a possible D gene (5 bases). In germline, CDR1 is MNHEY, CDR2 SVGAGI. Trimming removed 7 bases at V and 2 bases at J, with 15 bases between. The CDR3 extends over 15 amino acids. The DNA of the CDR3 is TGTGCCAGCATTCCATCCCAGGGTGCTGGAAACACCATATATTTT. This gives the protein CASIPSQGAGNTIYF.

The CDR3 here is CASSYDRVDTQYF. The CDR3 DNA follows: TGTGCCAGCAGTTACGATCGGGTAGATACGCAGTATTTT. J is TRBJ2-3 and V is TRBV6-5; D unresolved. V lost 2 bases and J 5 bases, leaving 8 bases between the germline ends. Germline lookup yields CDR1 MNHEY and CDR2 SVGAGI. The CDR3 consists of 13 residues.

This chain uses TRBV5-6 with TRBJ1-2; D ambiguous. The CDR3 extends over 15 amino acids. Germline loops: CDR1 SGHDT, CDR2 YYEEEE. V was pared by 0 bases and J by 7 bases, with 16 bases between. In DNA form, the CDR3 reads TGTGCCAGCAGCTTGGTTCGGGGATACACTATTGGCTACACCTTC. This translates into CASSLVRGYTIGYTF. The whole variable domain, remainder taken from reference TRBV5-6 and TRBJ1-2, is DAGVTQSPTHLIKTRGQQVTLRCSPKSGHDTVSWYQQALGQGPQFIFQYYEEEERQRGNFPDRFSGHQFPNYSSELNVNALLLGDSALYLCASSLVRGYTIGYTFGSGTRLTVV.

The V and J genes are TRBV2 and TRBJ1-4; D may be TRBD1 (6 bases). This CDR3 comprises 12 residues. Germline values: CDR1 SNHLY, CDR2 FYNNEI. V was clipped by 8 bases and J by 4 bases, with 8 bases between them. The CDR3 bases are TGTGCCAGCCGACAGGATAATGAAAAACTGTTTTTT. It is translated as CASRQDNEKLFF.

V is TRBV18 and J is TRBJ1-2; 8 nucleotides line up with TRBD1. Germline CDR1 reads KGHSH; CDR2 reads LQKENI. The J segment lost 8 bases and the V segment lost 3 bases, leaving 8 bases of the junction unmatched. The CDR3 is made up of 14 amino acids. In nucleotides, the CDR3 is TGTGCCAGCTCACCCGGACAGGGACTTTCCGGCTACACCTTC. Residues: CASSPGQGLSGYTF.

This chain connects TRBV6-5 to TRBJ2-3; no firm D call. This CDR3 has 13 residues. Trimming stripped 6 bases from V and 4 bases from J, with 11 bases between. In germline, CDR1 is MNHEY, CDR2 SVGAGI. The CDR3 protein is CASSLYRADTQYF. The CDR3 DNA follows: TGTGCCAGCAGCCTCTATCGGGCAGATACGCAGTATTTT.